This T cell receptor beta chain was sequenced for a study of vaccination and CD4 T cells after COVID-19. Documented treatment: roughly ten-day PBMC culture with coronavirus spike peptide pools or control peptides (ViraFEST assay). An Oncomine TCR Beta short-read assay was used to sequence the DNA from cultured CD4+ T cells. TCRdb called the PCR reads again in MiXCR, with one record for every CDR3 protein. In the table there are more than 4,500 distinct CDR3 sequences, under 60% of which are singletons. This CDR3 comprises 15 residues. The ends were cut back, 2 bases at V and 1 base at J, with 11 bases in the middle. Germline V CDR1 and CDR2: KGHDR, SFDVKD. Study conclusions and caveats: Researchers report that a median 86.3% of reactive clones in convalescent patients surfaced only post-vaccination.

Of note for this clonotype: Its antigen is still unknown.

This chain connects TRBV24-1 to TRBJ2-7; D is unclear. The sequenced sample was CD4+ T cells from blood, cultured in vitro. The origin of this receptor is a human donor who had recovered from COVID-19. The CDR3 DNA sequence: TGTGCCACCAGTGATTCCCGCGACCTGTCCTACGAGCAGTACTTC. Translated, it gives CATSDSRDLSYEQYF.